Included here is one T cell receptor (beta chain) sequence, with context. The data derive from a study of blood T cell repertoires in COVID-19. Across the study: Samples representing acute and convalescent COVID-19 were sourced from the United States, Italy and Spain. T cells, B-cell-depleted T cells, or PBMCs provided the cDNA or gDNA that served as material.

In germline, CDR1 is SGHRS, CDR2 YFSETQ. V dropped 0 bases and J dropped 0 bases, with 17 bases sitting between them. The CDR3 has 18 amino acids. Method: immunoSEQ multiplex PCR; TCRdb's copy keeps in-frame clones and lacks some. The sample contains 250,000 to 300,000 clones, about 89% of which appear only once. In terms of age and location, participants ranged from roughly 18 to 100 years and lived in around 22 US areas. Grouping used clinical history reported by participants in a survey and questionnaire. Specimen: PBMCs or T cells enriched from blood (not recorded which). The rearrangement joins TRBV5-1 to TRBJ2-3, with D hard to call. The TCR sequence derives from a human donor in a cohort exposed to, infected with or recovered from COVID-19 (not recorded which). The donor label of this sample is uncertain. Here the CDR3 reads CASSLAYGRPYSTDTQYF. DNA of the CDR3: TGCGCCAGCAGCTTGGCCTACGGCAGGCCTTATAGCACAGATACGCAGTATTTT.